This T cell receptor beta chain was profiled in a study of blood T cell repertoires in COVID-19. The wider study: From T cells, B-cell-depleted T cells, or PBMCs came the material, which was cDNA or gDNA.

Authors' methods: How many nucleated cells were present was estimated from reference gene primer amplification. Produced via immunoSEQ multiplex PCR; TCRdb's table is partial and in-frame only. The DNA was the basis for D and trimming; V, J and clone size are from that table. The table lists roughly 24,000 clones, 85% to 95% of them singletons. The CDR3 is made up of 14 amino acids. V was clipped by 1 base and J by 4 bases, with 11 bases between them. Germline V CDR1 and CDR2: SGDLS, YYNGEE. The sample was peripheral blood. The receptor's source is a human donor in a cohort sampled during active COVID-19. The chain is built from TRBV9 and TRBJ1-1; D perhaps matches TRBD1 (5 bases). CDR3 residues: CASSVRGLGTEAFF. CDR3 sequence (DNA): TGTGCCAGCAGCGTAAGGGGCTTGGGCACTGAAGCTTTCTTT. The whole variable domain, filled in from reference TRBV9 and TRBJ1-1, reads DSGVTQTPKHLITATGQRVTLRCSPRSGDLSVYWYQQSLDQGLQFLIQYYNGEERAKGNILERFSAQQFPDLHSELNLSSLELGDSALYFCASSVRGLGTEAFFGQGTRLTVV.